This T cell receptor beta chain was identified in a study of cytomegalovirus exposure and HLA in healthy donors. Overall study context: Of all 360 or so donors who were genotyped, 70% to 85% belonged to the Caucasian-associated ancestry cluster. Whole-study results and caveats: In all likelihood, a cluster of highly shared sequence variants was a sequencing artifact. In a later analysis, parvovirus B19, influenza, CMV and Epstein-Barr virus appeared linked to several top co-occurrence clusters.

On this clone itself: Its antigen is currently unknown. Other DNA sequences in this sample translate to the same CDR3.

Germline trimming cut 4 bases from V and 3 bases from J; bases unmatched to any gene: 10. CDR1 SGHRS and CDR2 YFSETQ come from the germline V gene. The CDR3 extends over 16 amino acids. Donors were nominally healthy when sampled, though unrecorded immune exposures were likely. The PCR contained 60 Vbeta and 13 Jbeta primers. Assay used: immunoSEQ multiplex PCR; TCRdb lists only in-frame clones, some missing. The profile shows 150,000 to 200,000 clones, roughly 78% of them singletons. The clonotype was recovered from a woman aged 35 to 49 in good health and CMV-seronegative. The J gene is TRBJ1-2, the V gene TRBV5-1, with 9 bases fitting TRBD1. Sequenced material: PBMCs. The CDR3 coding sequence is TGCGCCAGCAGCCTTCTCCCGGGACAGGGAGACTATGGCTACACCTTC. Protein: CASSLLPGQGDYGYTF.